The 7 T cell receptor beta chains reported below all come from one sample, sequenced in a study of T cells in Graves' hyperthyroidism and ophthalmopathy. Amplification of TCR beta CDR3 regions used RNA as the template. When the TCR CDR3 underwent first-round RT-PCR, the HTBI primer set was used. Each CDR3 protein is one row after TCRdb ran MiXCR on the multiplex PCR reads. The sample lists fewer than 650,000 distinct CDR3 sequences, roughly 45% occurring once. The material sequenced was peripheral blood or thyroid tissue (not recorded which). These receptor sequences come from an adult woman with Graves' disease, either hyperthyroidism or ophthalmopathy (not recorded which).

Many counts were recorded for this clonotype. V is TRBV4-2 and J is TRBJ1-2; D uncertain. The V gene's germline CDR1 is LGHNA and CDR2 YNFKEQ. The CDR3 spans 16 residues. V was trimmed by 0 bases and J by 2 bases, leaving 13 bases between them. CDR3 in amino acids: CASSQDRTRQNYGYTF. CDR3 nucleotides: TGTGCCAGCAGCCAAGACAGGACGCGCCAGAACTATGGCTACACCTTC.

This clonotype was recorded many times. V gene TRBV5-4 combines with J gene TRBJ1-3; D gene unclear. The CDR3 runs to 13 residues. Germline values: CDR1 SGHNT, CDR2 YYREEE (reference sequence). V lost 7 bases to trimming and J lost 2 bases, with 10 bases between them. The chain's CDR3 is CASGPMAGNTIYF. For the CDR3, the DNA is TGTGCCAGCGGCCCAATGGCTGGAAACACCATATATTTT.

Here the CDR3 DNA reads TGTGCCACCAGTGACCCTAGCAGCTCCTACGAGCAGTACTTC. Translation gives CATSDPSSSYEQYF. V is TRBV24-1 and J is TRBJ2-7; D might be TRBD2 (5 bases). There are 14 residues in the CDR3. The germline V gene encodes CDR1 KGHDR and CDR2 SFDVKD. V lost 4 bases and J lost 0, with 9 bases in between.

Comments on this clonotype: This may come from a read error, since a much larger clone is one base off. The chain has TRBV7-2 and TRBJ1-1, with 7 positions matching TRBD1. The CDR3 has 15 residues. Trimming at V came to 7 bases and at J to 5 bases, leaving 13 bases not matched to a gene. Germline loops: CDR1 SGHTA, CDR2 FQGNSA. CDR3: CASNPRQGGMTEAFF. The CDR3 nucleotides read TGTGCCAGCAACCCCCGACAGGGAGGAATGACTGAAGCTTTCTTT.

This rearrangement joins TRBV7-2 to TRBJ1-4; no clear D. Germline V gene sequence: CDR1 SGHTA, CDR2 FQGNSA. The CDR3 contains 16 residues. V lost 6 bases to trimming and J lost 4 bases, with 18 bases between them. DNA of the CDR3: TGTGCCAGCAGTGCTACCGGGTCCCAACTTAATGAAAAACTGTTTTTT. This encodes CASSATGSQLNEKLFF.

The chain combines TRBV5-5 with TRBJ2-7; TRBD2 aligns across 7 bases. J lost 6 bases, V lost 4 bases, and 7 bases had no gene match. This CDR3 has 13 amino acids. CDR1 is SGHKS and CDR2 is YYEKEE in the germline V gene (reference sequence). DNA for the CDR3: TGTGCCAGCAGCACCGGACTAGGGGTCGAGCAGTACTTC. This sequence encodes CASSTGLGVEQYF.

This chain joins TRBV20-1 and TRBJ2-5, with 7 bases that match TRBD1. The germline gives CDR1 DFQATT, CDR2 SNEGSKA (reference sequence). J gave up 5 bases and V 2 bases, and 5 bases lay outside the gene matches. The CDR3 has 13 amino acids. CDR3 DNA: TGCAGTGCTAGAACAGGGGAAAGGGAGACCCAGTACTTC. This encodes CSARTGERETQYF.